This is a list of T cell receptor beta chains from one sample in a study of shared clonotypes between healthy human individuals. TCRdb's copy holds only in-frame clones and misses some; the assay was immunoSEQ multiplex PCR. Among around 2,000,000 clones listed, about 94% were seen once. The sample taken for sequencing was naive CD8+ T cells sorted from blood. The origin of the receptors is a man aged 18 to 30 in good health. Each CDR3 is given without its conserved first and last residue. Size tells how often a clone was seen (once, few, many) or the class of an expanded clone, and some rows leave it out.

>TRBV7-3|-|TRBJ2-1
ASSPRVAGALSSYNEQF
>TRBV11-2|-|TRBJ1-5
ASSLGVGQPQH
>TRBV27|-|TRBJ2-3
ASSVIVGSADTQY
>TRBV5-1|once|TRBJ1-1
ASSLVTTNTEAF
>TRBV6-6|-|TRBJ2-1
ASSPDNEQF
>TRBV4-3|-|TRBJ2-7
ASSQGLAATYEQY
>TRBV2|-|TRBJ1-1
ASSWTVGTEAF
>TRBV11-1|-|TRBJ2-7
ASSKLQSYEQY
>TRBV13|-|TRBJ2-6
ASSLGGRGSGANVLT
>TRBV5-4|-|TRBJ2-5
ASSLGLAGGLGETQY
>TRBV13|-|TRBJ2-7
ASSPDRDTYEQY
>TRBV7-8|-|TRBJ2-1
ASTPGLLPEQF
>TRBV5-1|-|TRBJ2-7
ASSWDSVSYEQY
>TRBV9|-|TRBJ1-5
ASSAGGEINQPQH
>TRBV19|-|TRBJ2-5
ASSVIAGAETQY
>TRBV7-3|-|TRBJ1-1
ASSQGQGLNTEAF
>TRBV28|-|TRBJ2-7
ASSFQGNYEQY
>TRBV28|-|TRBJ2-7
ASRSFEGSYEQY
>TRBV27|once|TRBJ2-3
ASTLLAGSTDTQY
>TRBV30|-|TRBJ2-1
AWSVQASNEQF
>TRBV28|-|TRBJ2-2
ASSTFAGPGSIGHTGELF
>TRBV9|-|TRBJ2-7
ASSPRLVSEQY
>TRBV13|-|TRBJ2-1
ASSPTGPSYNEQF
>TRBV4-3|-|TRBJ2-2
ASSQATLSMWEGENTGELF
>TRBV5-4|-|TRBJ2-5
ASSSEGYQETQY
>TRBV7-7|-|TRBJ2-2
ASSLSEGGELF
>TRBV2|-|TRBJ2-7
AIYPGLTYEQY
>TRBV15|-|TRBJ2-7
ATSESDYEQY
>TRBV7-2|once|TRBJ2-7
ASSLVLGQGDEQY
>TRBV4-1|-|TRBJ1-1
ASSRRSNTEAF
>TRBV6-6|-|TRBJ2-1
ASSPRLAGLKNEQF
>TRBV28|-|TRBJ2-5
ASSLGQGGETQY
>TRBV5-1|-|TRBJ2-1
ASSLEYNEQF
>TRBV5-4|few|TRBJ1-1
ASSSGGVDTEAF
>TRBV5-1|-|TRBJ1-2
ASSPVTGDGYT
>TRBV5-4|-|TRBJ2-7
ASSLDRDSIIYEQY
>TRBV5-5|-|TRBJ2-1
ASGSLAGNEQF
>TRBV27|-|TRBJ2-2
ASTMGGGELF
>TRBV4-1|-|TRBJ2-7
ASSPRAGDRVVEQY
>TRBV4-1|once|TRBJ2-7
ASSQDLGIRFSYEQY
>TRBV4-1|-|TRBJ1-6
ASSPGQLTDSPLH
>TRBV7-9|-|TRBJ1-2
ASSPTGLHGYT
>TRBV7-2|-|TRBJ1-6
ASRPREGVSYNSPLH
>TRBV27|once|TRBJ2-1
ASSLAGGTYNEQF
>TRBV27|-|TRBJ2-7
ASSPAGYSYEQY
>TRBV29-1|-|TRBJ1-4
SGGPNGDNEKLF
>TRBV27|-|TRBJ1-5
ASSRFSNQPQH
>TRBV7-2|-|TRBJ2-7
ASSLTLSYEQY
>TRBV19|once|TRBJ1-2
ASKGTGPTST